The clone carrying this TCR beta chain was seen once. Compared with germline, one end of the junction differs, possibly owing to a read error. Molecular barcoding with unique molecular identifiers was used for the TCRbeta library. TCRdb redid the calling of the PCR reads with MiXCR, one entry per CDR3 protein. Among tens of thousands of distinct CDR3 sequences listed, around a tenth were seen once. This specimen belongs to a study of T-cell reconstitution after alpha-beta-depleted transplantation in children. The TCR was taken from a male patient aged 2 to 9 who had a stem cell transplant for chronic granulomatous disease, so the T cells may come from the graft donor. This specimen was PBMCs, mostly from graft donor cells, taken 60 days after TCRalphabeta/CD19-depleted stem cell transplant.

The CDR3 bases are TGCAGCGTTGCCTCCAGTAATGGAAACACCATATGTTTT. Protein: CSVASSNGNTICF. This sequence joins TRBV29-1 and TRBJ1-3; D uncertain. This CDR3 spans 13 amino acids. Germline V gene sequence: CDR1 SQVTM, CDR2 ANQGSEA.